Shown below are 28 T cell receptor beta chains from a single sample sequenced in a study of shared clonotypes between healthy human individuals. Profiled with immunoSEQ multiplex PCR; TCRdb holds only in-frame clones, not every one. This sample has about 1 million clones, with roughly 80% found just once. Sample: memory CD4+ T cells sorted from blood. Subset described: CD45RA-negative fraction. Receptors were obtained from a man between 18 and 35 years old in good health.

The genes are TRBV6-6 and TRBJ1-1; no definite D call. Trimming cost V 6 bases and J 2 bases, with 13 bases left between them. Germline lookup yields CDR1 MNHNY and CDR2 SVGAGI (reference sequence). CDR3 size: 14 residues. The CDR3 spells CASSRVTVNTEAFF. CDR3 bases: TGTGCCAGCAGCCGAGTAACAGTCAACACTGAAGCTTTCTTT.

The V gene is TRBV14, the J gene TRBJ2-1; D unclear. Germline lookup yields CDR1 SGHDN and CDR2 FVKESK. V was shortened by 4 bases and J by 7 bases, with 5 bases between the two germline ends. The CDR3 is 11 amino acids. DNA for the CDR3: TGTGCCAGCAGCCGCGGAAATGAGCAGTTCTTC. Translated, it gives CASSRGNEQFF.

In its sample, this clone was seen once. This sequence joins TRBV20-1 and TRBJ2-7; D ambiguous. CDR1 is DFQATT and CDR2 is SNEGSKA in the germline V gene (reference sequence). The ends were cut back, 6 bases at V and 4 bases at J, with 10 bases in the middle. CDR3 size: 11 residues. CDR3 sequence reads: CSAPSPYEQYF. The CDR3 nucleotides read TGCAGTGCGCCAAGTCCGTACGAGCAGTACTTC.

The chain has TRBV5-6 and TRBJ1-2; D uncertain. This CDR3 has 15 amino acids. The V end lost 2 bases, the J end lost 8 bases, and 19 bases lay between the germline ends. Germline values: CDR1 SGHDT, CDR2 YYEEEE. CDR3 protein: CASSFSTGRQKGYTF. In DNA form, the CDR3 reads TGTGCCAGCAGCTTTTCAACGGGTCGCCAAAAGGGCTACACCTTC.

The chain uses TRBV6-5 and TRBJ1-1; D call uncertain. Germline CDR1 MNHEY, CDR2 SVGAGI. Trimming stripped 0 bases from V and 8 bases from J, with 10 bases between. This CDR3 has 13 amino acids. This CDR3 reads CASSYSMAREAFF. CDR3 nucleotide sequence: TGTGCCAGCAGTTACTCTATGGCAAGAGAAGCTTTCTTT.

This sequence joins TRBV7-3 and TRBJ2-2; unclear D gene. Germline loops: CDR1 SGHTA, CDR2 FQGTGA. V lost 2 bases and J lost 3, with 7 bases in between. This CDR3 has 14 amino acids. This CDR3 is CASSLGRDTGELFF. DNA of the CDR3: TGTGCCAGCAGCTTAGGCAGAGACACCGGGGAGCTGTTTTTT.

This chain connects TRBV5-1 to TRBJ2-1, with D unresolved. The V and J ends lost 0 bases and 13 bases respectively, with 8 bases between them. Germline V gene data show CDR1 as SGHRS and CDR2 as YFSETQ. The CDR3 covers 11 residues. The CDR3 region is CASSLESTQFF. DNA for the CDR3: TGCGCCAGCAGCTTGGAAAGCACTCAGTTCTTC.

With respect to this clone: Other DNA sequences in this sample translate to the same CDR3. V and J are TRBV5-1 and TRBJ2-5; no definite D call. The DNA end is a closer match to TRBJ2-7, so the J assignment may be wrong. The CDR3 consists of 14 residues. Germline V gives CDR1 SGHRS, CDR2 YFSETQ. The CDR3 loop is CASSLGSSLYEQYF. The CDR3, as DNA: TGCGCCAGCAGCTTGGGTAGCAGTTTATACGAGCAGTACTTC.

The V gene is TRBV7-8, the J gene TRBJ1-2; the D is unclear. The CDR3 has 15 residues. V was pared by 1 base and J by 0 bases, with 9 bases between. Germline values: CDR1 SGHVS, CDR2 FQNEAQ. This CDR3 is CASSLVGPTNYGYTF. The CDR3 DNA sequence: TGTGCCAGCAGCTTAGTTGGCCCTACTAACTATGGCTACACCTTC.

The gene calls are TRBV5-8 and TRBJ1-6, with TRBD1 identical over 8 bases. The CDR3 totals 16 residues. Trimming cost V 2 bases and J 0 bases; bases outside gene matches: 1. CDR1 and CDR2 (germline): SGHTS, YDEGEE. The CDR3 coding sequence is TGTGCCAGCAGCTTAGGGACAGGCTCCTATAATTCACCCCTCCACTTT. Translated: CASSLGTGSYNSPLHF. Drawing the rest from reference TRBV5-8 and TRBJ1-6, the complete variable domain is EAGVTQSPTHLIKTRGQQATLRCSPISGHTSVYWYQQALGLGLQFLLWYDEGEERNRGNFPPRFSGRQFPNYSSELNVNALELEDSALYLCASSLGTGSYNSPLHFGNGTRLTVT.

The chain recombines TRBV6-1 with TRBJ2-7; the D gene could be TRBD1 or TRBD2 (5 bases each). V was cut by 2 bases and J by 10 bases, with 12 bases left in between. The CDR3 extends over 12 amino acids. Germline V gene lookup returns CDR1 MNHNS and CDR2 SASEGT. The CDR3 nucleotides read TGTGCCAGCAGTGAAAAGGTGGGGGAACAGTACTTC. Its protein product is CASSEKVGEQYF.

The chain employs TRBV18 and TRBJ2-2, with 10 bases aligning to TRBD1. The CDR3 is made up of 17 amino acids. Trimming cost V 0 bases and J 1 base; bases outside gene matches: 2. The V gene's germline CDR1 is KGHSH and CDR2 LQKENI. CDR3 amino acids: CASSPPTGGQNTGELFF. The DNA of the CDR3 is TGTGCCAGCTCACCACCGACAGGGGGCCAGAACACCGGGGAGCTGTTTTTT. Full variable domain (rest looked up from reference TRBV18 and TRBJ2-2): NAGVMQNPRHLVRRRGQEARLRCSPMKGHSHVYWYRQLPEEGLKFMVYLQKENIIDESGMPKERFSAEFPKEGPSILRIQQVVRGDSAAYFCASSPPTGGQNTGELFFGEGSRLTVL.

This rearrangement joins TRBV28 to TRBJ1-2; D gene unclear. V shed 6 bases and J shed 2 bases, with 10 bases lying between them. Germline CDR1 and CDR2: MDHEN and SYDVKM. The CDR3 contains 13 residues. Written as DNA, the CDR3 is TGTGCCAGCAGCGGGCCTTTAAACTATGGCTACACCTTC. Protein sequence: CASSGPLNYGYTF.

This clone has just one count. Other DNA sequences from this sample encode an identical CDR3 as well. The V and J genes are TRBV18 and TRBJ2-7; 7 nucleotides match TRBD1. CDR1 is KGHSH, CDR2 LQKENI, per germline. This CDR3 has 14 residues. The V and J ends lost 2 bases and 2 bases, in that order; junction bases with no gene match: 3. The CDR3 sequence: CASSPGTEAYEQYF. The CDR3 nucleotides read TGTGCCAGCTCACCAGGGACAGAGGCCTACGAGCAGTACTTC.

The gene calls are TRBV28 and TRBJ1-1; D ambiguous. CDR1 and CDR2 (germline): MDHEN, SYDVKM. The length of the CDR3 is 13 residues. The germline V and J ends were trimmed by 6 bases and 5 bases, with 13 bases remaining between them. This chain's CDR3 is CASSRRVGTEAFF. DNA for the CDR3: TGTGCCAGCAGCCGGCGTGTTGGAACTGAAGCTTTCTTT. Variable domain in full (rest from reference TRBV28 and TRBJ1-1): DVKVTQSSRYLVKRTGEKVFLECVQDMDHENMFWYRQDPGLGLRLIYFSYDVKMKEKGDIPEGYSVSREKKERFSLILESASTNQTSMYLCASSRRVGTEAFFGQGTRLTVV.

The chain couples TRBV4-1 to TRBJ2-2; D not resolved. Germline values: CDR1 MGHRA, CDR2 YSYEKL. The V and J ends lost 0 bases and 6 bases respectively, with 8 bases between them. The CDR3 is 14 residues long. CDR3 residues: CASSQDRKPGELFF. CDR3 sequence (DNA): TGCGCCAGCAGCCAAGATAGGAAGCCCGGGGAGCTGTTTTTT.

V gene TRBV5-1 combines with J gene TRBJ2-1, with D perhaps TRBD2 (6 bases). V was shortened by 3 bases and J by 7 bases, with 14 bases between the two germline ends. CDR1 SGHRS and CDR2 YFSETQ come from the germline V gene. This CDR3 is built from 14 residues. The CDR3 loop reads CASSWGDGGNEQFF. The CDR3 DNA is TGCGCCAGCAGCTGGGGGGACGGAGGGAATGAGCAGTTCTTC.

The rearrangement uses TRBV6-6 and TRBJ2-1, with D possibly matching TRBD2 (6 bases). Germline V gene data show CDR1 as MNHNY and CDR2 as SVGAGI (reference sequence). The germline V and J ends were trimmed by 7 bases and 8 bases, with 15 bases remaining between them. CDR3 length equals 13 residues. The CDR3: CASTRDSWDEQFF. Written as DNA, the CDR3 is TGTGCCAGCACTCGGGACTCTTGGGATGAGCAGTTCTTC.

The genes are TRBV6-5 and TRBJ2-3, with D tentatively TRBD1 (5 bases). Germline V lookup: CDR1 MNHEY, CDR2 SVGAGI. The CDR3 runs to 13 residues. Trimming took 4 bases from V and 8 from J, leaving 13 bases between them. CDR3 nucleotide sequence: TGTGCCAGCAGTTTAAGTTATAGGGGTACGCAGTATTTT. Residues: CASSLSYRGTQYF.

CDR3 residues: CASSATTGPNTEAFF. In DNA form, the CDR3 reads TGTGCCAGCAGTGCCACGACAGGACCGAACACTGAAGCTTTCTTT. The gene calls are TRBV6-1 and TRBJ1-1; D might be TRBD1 (6 bases). CDR3 length: 15 amino acids. Trimming left V 4 bases short and J 1 base short, with 13 bases between. In germline, CDR1 is MNHNS, CDR2 SASEGT.

The chain uses TRBV7-6 and TRBJ2-3, with 7 bases matching TRBD1. CDR1 and CDR2 (germline): SGHVS, FNYEAQ. After removal of 1 base from V and 5 bases from J, the junction contained 0 bases not matched to a gene. The CDR3 is 13 amino acids. CDR3 in amino acids: CASSLDRGDTQYF. In DNA form, the CDR3 reads TGTGCCAGCAGCTTAGACAGGGGAGATACGCAGTATTTT.

This clone was detected a few times. Other DNA sequences within the sample encode an identical CDR3. The chain uses TRBV30 and TRBJ1-5; 7 bases line up with TRBD1. Per germline, CDR1 GTSNPN and CDR2 SVGIG (reference sequence). This CDR3 contains 14 residues. With 1 base clipped from V and 4 bases from J, the junction kept 4 bases outside the gene matches. The CDR3 bases are TGTGCCTGGAGTGGAGGACAGGTAAATCAGCCCCAGCATTTT. Amino acids: CAWSGGQVNQPQHF.

J is TRBJ1-2 and V is TRBV2, with D hard to call. This CDR3 is built from 12 residues. V dropped 8 bases and J dropped 7 bases, with 14 bases sitting between them. Germline values: CDR1 SNHLY, CDR2 FYNNEI. In DNA, the CDR3 is TGTGCCAGCGGCAGGAGATCAGGTGGCTACACCTTC. It translates to CASGRRSGGYTF.

About this clone: One end of the junction is discordant with germline, which a read error may explain. V and J are TRBV7-7 and TRBJ2-5; 7 positions agree with TRBD2. Germline V CDR1 and CDR2: SSHAT, FNYEAQ (reference sequence). The CDR3 is made up of 14 amino acids. The CDR3 region is CASSLGTNRETQYF. Written as DNA, the CDR3 is TGTGCTAGCAGCTTGGGGACTAATCGAGAGACCCAGTACTTC. The variable domain in full, completed from reference TRBV7-7 and TRBJ2-5, reads GAGVSQSPRYKVTKRGQDVTLRCDPISSHATLYWYQQALGQGPEFLTYFNYEAQPDKSGLPSDRFSAERPEGSISTLTIQRTEQRDSAMYRCASSLGTNRETQYFGPGTRLLVL.

The rearrangement uses TRBV12-5 and TRBJ2-1, with D maybe TRBD1 (6 bases). V was trimmed by 9 bases and J by 1 base, leaving 13 bases between them. CDR3 size: 14 residues. Germline V gene data show CDR1 as LGHNT and CDR2 as FRNRAP. The CDR3 DNA sequence: TGTGCTAGCCAGGGGTCCGGTTCCTACAATGAGCAGTTCTTC. Amino acids: CASQGSGSYNEQFF.

The rearrangement uses TRBV4-1 and TRBJ2-1, with 10 bases lining up with TRBD1. This CDR3 is built from 15 residues. With V trimmed by 1 base and J by 8 bases, 5 bases remained unmatched. Germline assignment: CDR1 MGHRA and CDR2 YSYEKL. The CDR3 here is CASSQAGQGSYEQFF. CDR3 coding DNA: TGCGCCAGCAGCCAAGCGGGACAGGGGTCCTATGAGCAGTTCTTC.

Worth noting for this clone: Other DNA sequences of this sample code for an identical CDR3. This chain connects TRBV6-5 to TRBJ1-1; no clear D gene. In germline, CDR1 is MNHEY, CDR2 SVGAGI. CDR3 size: 12 residues. The V end lost 6 bases, the J end lost 4 bases, and 9 bases lay between the germline ends. The CDR3 DNA follows: TGTGCCAGCAGCCAACGAGGCACTGAAGCTTTCTTT. Its protein is CASSQRGTEAFF.

This chain uses TRBV19 with TRBJ2-1; 7 bases line up with TRBD2. The germline gives CDR1 LNHDA, CDR2 SQIVND (reference sequence). CDR3 length equals 16 residues. V was pared by 6 bases and J by 5 bases, with 13 bases of the junction left unmatched. CDR3 DNA sequence: TGTGCCAGTAGCTCCTTGCTGGGGGGGGAGCACAATGAGCAGTTCTTC. Its protein product is CASSSLLGGEHNEQFF.